Included here is one T cell receptor beta chain sequence, with context. The CDR3 consists of 17 residues. This sample is drawn from a study of cytomegalovirus exposure and HLA in healthy donors. With 60 Vbeta and 13 Jbeta primers, the PCR was carried out. TCRdb keeps only in-frame clones here, not all; method: immunoSEQ multiplex PCR. The table lists 95,000 to 150,000 clones, around 80% of them singletons. The sequence derives from a female donor in good health and CMV-seropositive. The source material was PBMCs. The chain recombines TRBV21-1 with TRBJ2-7; the DNA was not compared with TRBD1, the D call given in the table. TRBV21-1 is deemed a pseudogene. The DNA for the CDR3 is TGTGCCAGCATTATTTGGGCAGAACAGGGATCTATCTACGAGCAGTACTTC. Amino acid sequence: CASIIWAEQGSIYEQYF.